This TCR beta chain was recovered during a study of T cells in localized non-small cell lung cancer. Study-level results: Uninvolved adjacent lung had higher T cell clonality than tumor and all other tissues.

Of note for this clone: The target antigen is unknown.

The data were produced by immunoSEQ multiplex PCR, yet TCRdb's version contains in-frame clones alone and is incomplete. The sample consists of over 45,000 clones, 80% to 90% of them appearing once. Germline lookup yields CDR1 MNHEY and CDR2 SVGAGI. Trimming cost V 2 bases and J 6 bases, with 11 bases left between them. The CDR3 has 14 residues. The receptor comes from a man between 40 and 75 years old with stage I squamous cell lung carcinoma. The sample here was peripheral blood, taken before any cancer treatment. V gene TRBV6-5 combines with J gene TRBJ1-5, with D maybe TRBD1 (6 bases). The CDR3 loop is CASSYRGPGQPQHF. CDR3 DNA: TGTGCCAGCAGTTACCGGGGGCCGGGTCAGCCCCAGCATTTT.